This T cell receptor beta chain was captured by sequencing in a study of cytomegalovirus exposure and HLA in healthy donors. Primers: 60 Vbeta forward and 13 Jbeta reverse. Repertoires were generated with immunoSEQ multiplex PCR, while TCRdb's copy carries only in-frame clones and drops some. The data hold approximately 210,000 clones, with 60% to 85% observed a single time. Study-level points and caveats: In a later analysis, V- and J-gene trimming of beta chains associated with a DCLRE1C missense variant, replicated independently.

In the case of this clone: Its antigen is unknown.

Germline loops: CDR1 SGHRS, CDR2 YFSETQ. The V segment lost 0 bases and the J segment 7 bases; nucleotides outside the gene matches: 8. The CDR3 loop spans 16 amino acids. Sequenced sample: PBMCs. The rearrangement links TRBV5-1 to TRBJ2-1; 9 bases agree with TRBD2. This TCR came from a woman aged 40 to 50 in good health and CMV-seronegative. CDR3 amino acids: CASSLVAGGVLNEQFF. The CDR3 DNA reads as TGCGCCAGCAGCTTGGTTGCGGGAGGGGTCTTAAATGAGCAGTTCTTC. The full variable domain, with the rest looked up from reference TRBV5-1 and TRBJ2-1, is KAGVTQTPRYLIKTRGQQVTLSCSPISGHRSVSWYQQTPGQGLQFLFEYFSETQRNKGNFPGRFSGRQFSNSRSEMNVSTLELGDSALYLCASSLVAGGVLNEQFFGPGTRLTVL.